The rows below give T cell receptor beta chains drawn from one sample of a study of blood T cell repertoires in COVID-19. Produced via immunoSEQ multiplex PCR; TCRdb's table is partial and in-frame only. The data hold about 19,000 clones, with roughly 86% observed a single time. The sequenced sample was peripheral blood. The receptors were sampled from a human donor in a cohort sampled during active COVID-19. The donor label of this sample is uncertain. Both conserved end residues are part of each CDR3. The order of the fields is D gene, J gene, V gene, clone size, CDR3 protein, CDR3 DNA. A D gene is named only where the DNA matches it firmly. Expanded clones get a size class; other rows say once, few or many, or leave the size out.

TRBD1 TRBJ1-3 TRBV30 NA CAWSVVGTAGNTIYF TGTGCCTGGAGTGTAGTAGGGACAGCTGGAAACACCATATATTTT
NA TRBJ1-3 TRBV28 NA CASARLNSGNTIYF TGTGCCAGCGCGCGGCTTAACTCTGGAAACACCATATATTTT
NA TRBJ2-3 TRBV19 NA CASSPSGPTDTQYF TGTGCCAGTAGTCCCAGCGGCCCCACAGATACGCAGTATTTT
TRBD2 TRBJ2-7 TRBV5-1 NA CASSRTSGSEQRQYF TGCGCCAGCAGCCGGACTAGCGGGAGCGAGCAAAGGCAGTACTTC
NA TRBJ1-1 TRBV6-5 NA CASKSRWEENTEAFF TGTGCCAGCAAATCGAGATGGGAGGAAAACACTGAAGCTTTCTTT
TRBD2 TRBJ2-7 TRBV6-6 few CASRGYGEGGPLEQYF TGTGCCAGCAGGGGGTACGGGGAGGGTGGCCCCCTGGAGCAGTACTTC
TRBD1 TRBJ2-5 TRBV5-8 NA CASSLGQGIEETQYF TGTGCCAGCAGCTTGGGACAGGGGATAGAGGAGACCCAGTACTTC
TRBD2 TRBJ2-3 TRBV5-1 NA CASSLEGRADTQYF TGCGCCAGCAGCTTGGAGGGGAGGGCAGATACGCAGTATTTT
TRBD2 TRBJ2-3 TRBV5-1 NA CASSFGTSPDTQYF TGCGCCAGCAGCTTCGGGACTAGTCCAGATACGCAGTATTTT
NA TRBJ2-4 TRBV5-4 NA CASSRYTDSGIQYF TGTGCCAGCAGCCGCTACACCGACAGTGGCATTCAGTACTTC
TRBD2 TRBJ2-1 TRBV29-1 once CSVEGGSRSYNEQFF TGCAGCGTTGAGGGCGGGAGTAGATCCTACAATGAGCAGTTCTTC
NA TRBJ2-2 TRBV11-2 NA CASSLKGDNRAGELFF TGTGCCAGCAGCTTAAAAGGGGACAACCGGGCCGGGGAGCTGTTTTTT
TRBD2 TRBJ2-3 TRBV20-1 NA CSASWREVVDTQYF TGCAGTGCTAGTTGGCGGGAGGTAGTAGATACGCAGTATTTT
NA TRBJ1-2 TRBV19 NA CASSIEQDSYGYTF TGTGCCAGTAGTATAGAACAGGACAGCTATGGCTACACCTTC
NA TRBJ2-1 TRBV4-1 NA CASSQDWADNEQFF TGCGCCAGCAGCCAAGATTGGGCAGACAATGAGCAGTTCTTC
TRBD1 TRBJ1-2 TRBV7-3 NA CASSPDRANYGYTF TGTGCCAGCAGCCCGGACAGGGCTAACTATGGCTACACCTTC
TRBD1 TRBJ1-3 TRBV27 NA CASRSGQYSGNTIYF TGTGCCAGCAGATCGGGACAGTACTCTGGAAACACCATATATTTT
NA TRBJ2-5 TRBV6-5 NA CASSKDLGGTQYF TGTGCCAGCAGTAAGGACTTGGGAGGGACCCAGTACTTC
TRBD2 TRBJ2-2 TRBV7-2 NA CASSWRAGGPTGELFF TGTGCCAGCAGCTGGAGGGCGGGAGGGCCAACCGGGGAGCTGTTTTTT
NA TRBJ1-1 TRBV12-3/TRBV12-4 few CASSNGINTEAFF TGTGCCAGCAGTAACGGGATAAACACTGAAGCTTTCTTT
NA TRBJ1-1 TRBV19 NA CASSPSTGYMDTEAFF TGTGCCAGTAGCCCGTCGACAGGCTATATGGACACTGAAGCTTTCTTT
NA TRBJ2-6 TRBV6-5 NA CASSYSDFSGANVLTF TGTGCCAGCAGTTACTCTGACTTCTCTGGGGCCAACGTCCTGACTTTC
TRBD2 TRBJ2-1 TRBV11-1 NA CASSSMTSGRALVFF TGTGCCAGCAGCAGCATGACTAGCGGGAGGGCATTGGTGTTCTTC
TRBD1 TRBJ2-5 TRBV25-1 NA CASLELTGGAETQYF TGTGCCAGCCTAGAACTGACAGGGGGCGCAGAGACCCAGTACTTC
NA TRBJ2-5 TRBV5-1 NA CASSLGQLKETQYF TGCGCCAGCAGCCTCGGACAGCTGAAAGAGACCCAGTACTTC
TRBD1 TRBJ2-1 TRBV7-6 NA CASSLQPGQTYNEQFF TGTGCCAGCAGTCTCCAGCCGGGACAGACTTACAATGAGCAGTTCTTC
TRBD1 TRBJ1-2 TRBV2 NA CASRPDRGPNYGYTF TGTGCCAGCAGGCCCGACAGGGGTCCCAACTATGGCTACACCTTC
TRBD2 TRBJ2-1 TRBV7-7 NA CASSLSTSGDNEQFF TGTGCCAGCAGCTTATCAACTAGCGGGGACAATGAGCAGTTCTTC
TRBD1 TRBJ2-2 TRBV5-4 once CASSLGGQGANTGELFF TGTGCCAGCAGCTTGGGGGGACAGGGGGCTAACACCGGGGAGCTGTTTTTT
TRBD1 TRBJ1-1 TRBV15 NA CATSRDKTGENTEAFF TGTGCCACCAGCAGAGATAAGACAGGGGAAAACACTGAAGCTTTCTTT
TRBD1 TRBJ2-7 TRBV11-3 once CASSSISGQGDSYEQYF TGTGCCAGCAGCTCCATATCAGGACAGGGAGACTCCTACGAGCAGTACTTC
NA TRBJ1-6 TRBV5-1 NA CASSLGPAGSPLHF TGCGCCAGCAGCTTGGGACCCGCGGGTTCACCCCTCCACTTT